The 24 T cell receptor beta chains below all came from one sample that was sequenced in a study of shared clonotypes between healthy human individuals. Some clones are missing from TCRdb's copy, which holds only in-frame ones; the method was immunoSEQ multiplex PCR. The sample shows more than 2,000,000 clones, around 90% of them seen only once. The sequencing sample was made of naive CD4+ T cells sorted from blood. Noted subset: CD45RA+ positively selected. Source of these receptors: a young man in good health.

The chain employs TRBV6-5 and TRBJ2-5; tentatively, D is TRBD2 (5 bases). V shed 6 bases and J shed 1 base, with 12 bases lying between them. Per the germline V gene, CDR1 is MNHEY and CDR2 is SVGAGI. The CDR3 consists of 14 residues. This chain's CDR3 is CASSRGRPQETQYF. In DNA form, the CDR3 reads TGTGCCAGCAGCCGAGGGCGACCCCAAGAGACCCAGTACTTC.

This chain links TRBV10-3 with TRBJ2-1, with 7 bases lining up with TRBD2. Germline V lookup: CDR1 ENHRY, CDR2 SYGVKD. The CDR3 has 14 amino acids. Trimming cost V 11 bases and J 2 bases; bases outside gene matches: 9. The CDR3 protein is CALWAGAAYNEQFF. As DNA, the CDR3 is TGTGCCCTTTGGGCGGGAGCTGCCTACAATGAGCAGTTCTTC.

This clone has a single count. Different DNA sequences within this sample yield the same CDR3. This chain joins TRBV30 and TRBJ2-7; tentatively, D is TRBD1 (6 bases). This CDR3 spans 13 amino acids. Germline-derived CDR1 and CDR2 are GTSNPN and SVGIG (reference sequence). V was cut by 3 bases and J by 3 bases, with 12 bases left in between. CDR3 loop: CAWSPGTNYEQYF. The CDR3 DNA reads TGTGCCTGGAGCCCCGGGACAAACTACGAGCAGTACTTC.

The sample holds one count of this clone. The rearrangement links TRBV5-1 to TRBJ1-1, with 11 bases fitting TRBD1. The V gene's germline CDR1 is SGHRS and CDR2 YFSETQ. The CDR3 is 16 amino acids. The V gene end was trimmed by 4 bases and the J gene end by 0 bases; junction bases not matched to a gene: 5. In DNA form, the CDR3 reads TGCGCCAGCAGCATTGGACAGGGGGCCTTGAACACTGAAGCTTTCTTT. Its translation: CASSIGQGALNTEAFF.

The count of this clone is one. The chain has TRBV18 and TRBJ2-3, with D possibly TRBD2 on 5 matching bases. V lost 2 bases to trimming and J lost 0 bases, with 9 bases between them. Germline values: CDR1 KGHSH, CDR2 LQKENI. The CDR3 contains 15 residues. The CDR3 region is CASSPNRGSTDTQYF. The CDR3, as DNA: TGTGCCAGCTCACCAAATCGGGGAAGCACAGATACGCAGTATTTT.

The chain links TRBV27 to TRBJ2-7; D remains ambiguous. Germline V CDR1 and CDR2: MNHEY, SMNVEV (reference sequence). The V and J ends lost 6 bases and 4 bases respectively, with 7 bases between them. The CDR3 has 11 amino acids. This CDR3 reads CASSGLYEQYF. CDR3 nucleotides: TGTGCCAGCAGCGGTCTGTACGAGCAGTACTTC.

The chain carries TRBV6-6 and TRBJ1-5; D not certain. The germline V gene encodes CDR1 MNHNY and CDR2 SVGAGI (reference sequence). This CDR3 comprises 13 residues. V lost 2 bases and J lost 6, with 8 bases in between. The CDR3 here is CASSYLSSQPQHF. In DNA form, the CDR3 reads TGTGCCAGCAGTTACCTTAGTAGTCAGCCCCAGCATTTT.

The V gene is TRBV28, the J gene TRBJ2-1; 10 bases are shared with TRBD2. The V segment lost 6 bases and the J segment 4 bases; nucleotides outside the gene matches: 6. Germline loops: CDR1 MDHEN, CDR2 SYDVKM. The CDR3 is made up of 15 amino acids. The CDR3: CASRQSGGDYNEQFF. CDR3 bases: TGTGCCAGCAGACAAAGCGGGGGGGATTACAATGAGCAGTTCTTC.

This rearrangement joins TRBV7-9 to TRBJ1-1; the match to TRBD1 covers 8 bases. Germline trimming cut 1 base from V and 6 bases from J; bases unmatched to any gene: 7. The CDR3 spans 15 residues. Germline-derived CDR1 and CDR2 are SEHNR and FQNEAQ (reference sequence). CDR3 loop: CASSLGQGALAEAFF. The CDR3 DNA follows: TGTGCCAGCAGCTTAGGGCAGGGGGCGCTTGCTGAAGCTTTCTTT.

The rearrangement links TRBV5-1 to TRBJ2-1; D is unclear. Trimming took off 2 bases at V and 5 bases at J, with 17 bases between the two ends. Germline V gives CDR1 SGHRS, CDR2 YFSETQ. This CDR3 spans 16 amino acids. CDR3 DNA sequence: TGCGCCAGCAGCTTTCTAAGTCTTGTCTCGCACAATGAGCAGTTCTTC. Amino acid sequence: CASSFLSLVSHNEQFF. The entire variable domain, with the rest obtained from reference TRBV5-1 and TRBJ2-1, is as follows: KAGVTQTPRYLIKTRGQQVTLSCSPISGHRSVSWYQQTPGQGLQFLFEYFSETQRNKGNFPGRFSGRQFSNSRSEMNVSTLELGDSALYLCASSFLSLVSHNEQFFGPGTRLTVL.

This chain uses TRBV5-6 with TRBJ1-2, with D possibly being TRBD1 (5 bases). Trimming pared 4 bases from V and 4 bases from J, leaving 11 bases between. CDR1 and CDR2 from the germline V gene are SGHDT and YYEEEE. CDR3 length: 13 residues. CDR3 region: CASSPRDFYGYTF. Written as DNA, the CDR3 is TGTGCCAGCAGCCCCAGGGACTTCTATGGCTACACCTTC. Using reference TRBV5-6 and TRBJ1-2 for the parts outside the CDR3, the full variable domain is DAGVTQSPTHLIKTRGQQVTLRCSPKSGHDTVSWYQQALGQGPQFIFQYYEEEERQRGNFPDRFSGHQFPNYSSELNVNALLLGDSALYLCASSPRDFYGYTFGSGTRLTVV.

This clone has a handful of counts. The chain has TRBV5-1 and TRBJ1-6, with 9 bases identical to TRBD1. The ends lost 4 bases at V and 5 bases at J; junction bases unmatched: 7. The V gene's germline CDR1 is SGHRS and CDR2 YFSETQ. The CDR3 loop spans 16 amino acids. CDR3 in amino acids: CASSRYTGGDNSPLHF. The CDR3 DNA reads TGCGCCAGCAGCCGTTACACAGGGGGCGATAATTCACCCCTCCACTTT. Full variable domain (remainder filled in from reference TRBV5-1 and TRBJ1-6): KAGVTQTPRYLIKTRGQQVTLSCSPISGHRSVSWYQQTPGQGLQFLFEYFSETQRNKGNFPGRFSGRQFSNSRSEMNVSTLELGDSALYLCASSRYTGGDNSPLHFGNGTRLTVT.

This chain uses TRBV7-2 with TRBJ2-4, with a tentative D call TRBD1 (5 bases). V lost 2 bases and J lost 1, with 12 bases in between. This CDR3 region has 16 residues. CDR1 is SGHTA, CDR2 FQGNSA, per germline. The CDR3 bases are TGTGCCAGCAGCTTACAGGGTGGGTTCGCCAAAAACATTCAGTACTTC. Its translation: CASSLQGGFAKNIQYF.

This rearrangement joins TRBV6-6 to TRBJ2-1; possibly TRBD2 for D (6 bases). Looked up from germline, CDR1 is MNHNY and CDR2 is SVGAGI (reference sequence). CDR3 size: 14 residues. Deletions cut 8 bases from V and 2 bases from J, with 13 bases between. CDR3 sequence: CASLGGTTYNEQFF. In nucleotides, the CDR3 is TGTGCCAGCCTTGGGGGGACCACCTACAATGAGCAGTTCTTC.

The chain links TRBV7-8 to TRBJ2-7, with D unresolved. V gave up 5 bases and J gave up 0 bases, with 11 bases separating them. The CDR3 contains 14 residues. CDR1 and CDR2 (germline): SGHVS, FQNEAQ. CDR3 protein: CASSPDFDSYEQYF. Written as DNA, the CDR3 is TGTGCCAGCAGCCCTGACTTCGACTCCTACGAGCAGTACTTC.

This sequence joins TRBV25-1 and TRBJ1-6; unclear D gene. The V and J ends lost 5 bases and 9 bases respectively, with 14 bases between them. The CDR3 has 14 residues. The germline V gene has CDR1 MGHDK and CDR2 SYGVNS. The CDR3 nucleotides are TGTGCCAGCAGTAGAGGGCCGGAAGGTTCACCCCTCCACTTT. It translates to CASSRGPEGSPLHF.

In DNA, the CDR3 is TGTGCCAGCAGCCAACTAGCGGGAGCTTGGCCAGATACGCAGTATTTT. It yields the protein CASSQLAGAWPDTQYF. V is TRBV14 and J is TRBJ2-3; 10 nucleotides agree with TRBD2. The CDR3 spans 16 residues. CDR1 is SGHDN and CDR2 is FVKESK in the germline V gene. The V segment lost 2 bases and the J segment 4 bases; nucleotides outside the gene matches: 6.

The chain couples TRBV6-5 to TRBJ2-5; 8 nucleotides match TRBD1. With the DNA end fitting TRBJ2-7 better, the J assignment may be wrong. The CDR3 is 15 residues long. Germline V gene data show CDR1 as MNHEY and CDR2 as SVGAGI. CDR3 bases: TGTGCCAGCAGTTACTCGAGGGACAGGATCTACGAGCAGTACTTC. Protein product: CASSYSRDRIYEQYF.

V usage is TRBV5-1 and J usage is TRBJ1-3; 7 bases agree with TRBD1. The CDR3 spans 15 residues. Germline lookup yields CDR1 SGHRS and CDR2 YFSETQ. The J segment lost 4 bases and the V segment lost 4 bases, leaving 8 bases of the junction unmatched. The CDR3 region is CASSPRDSSGNTIYF. The CDR3 nucleotides read TGCGCCAGCAGCCCAAGGGACAGCTCGGGAAACACCATATATTTT.

This chain links TRBV2 with TRBJ2-7; the D gene is possibly TRBD2 (5 bases). The CDR3 is 15 residues long. Trimming took 7 bases from V and 3 from J, leaving 19 bases between them. The germline V gene encodes CDR1 SNHLY and CDR2 FYNNEI. The CDR3 is CASKTLGRADYEQYF. For the CDR3, the DNA is TGTGCCAGCAAGACCCTCGGGCGGGCGGACTACGAGCAGTACTTC. Looking up the rest from reference TRBV2 and TRBJ2-7 gives the full variable domain: EPEVTQTPSHQVTQMGQEVILRCVPISNHLYFYWYRQILGQKVEFLVSFYNNEISEKSEIFDDQFSVERPDGSNFTLKIRSTKLEDSAMYFCASKTLGRADYEQYFGPGTRLTVT.

The V call is TRBV27, the J call TRBJ2-7; maybe TRBD2 (5 bases). The V and J ends lost 2 bases and 0 bases respectively, with 8 bases between them. Germline CDR1 reads MNHEY; CDR2 reads SMNVEV (reference sequence). This CDR3 has 14 residues. The DNA for the CDR3 is TGTGCCAGCAGTTTAGGCCGGGGCTCCTACGAGCAGTACTTC. Protein sequence: CASSLGRGSYEQYF.

This clone showed up just once. The V call is TRBV7-2, the J call TRBJ2-2, with 8 bases aligning to TRBD2. Germline CDR1 and CDR2: SGHTA and FQGNSA. The CDR3 extends over 16 amino acids. The V gene end was trimmed by 3 bases and the J gene end by 1 base; junction bases not matched to a gene: 4. Here the CDR3 reads CASSLMTSVNTGELFF. The CDR3 nucleotides read TGTGCCAGCAGCTTGATGACTAGCGTGAACACCGGGGAGCTGTTTTTT.

The chain carries TRBV4-1 and TRBJ1-4, with D tentatively TRBD1 (5 bases). The V gene lost 0 bases and the J gene lost 5 bases, with 10 bases spanning the gap. Germline V gene lookup returns CDR1 MGHRA and CDR2 YSYEKL. The CDR3 has 15 residues. The CDR3 loop is CASSQDQGVNEKLFF. The CDR3 region has the DNA TGCGCCAGCAGCCAAGATCAAGGGGTGAATGAAAAACTGTTTTTT.

With respect to this clone: Different DNA sequences within this sample yield the same CDR3. The chain has TRBV7-9 and TRBJ2-5, with a possible D match to TRBD2 (5 bases). Per the germline V gene, CDR1 is SEHNR and CDR2 is FQNEAQ (reference sequence). This CDR3 contains 14 residues. With 5 bases removed from V and 2 bases from J, the gap between germline ends came to 12 bases. CDR3 nucleotides: TGTGCCAGCAGCATCGCCGGGGTTCAAGAGACCCAGTACTTC. Translated: CASSIAGVQETQYF.